The 6 T cell receptor beta chains given below trace back to one sample, sequenced in a study of cytomegalovirus exposure and HLA in healthy donors. PCR used 60 Vbeta primers and 13 Jbeta primers. The method was immunoSEQ multiplex PCR; TCRdb's version includes in-frame clones alone and lacks a portion of them. The sample features approximately 96,000 clones, with more than 5.5% in its top ten. Sequencing was done on a sample of PBMCs. The origin of the receptors is a girl aged 5-17 years in good health and CMV-seropositive.

The rearrangement links TRBV27 to TRBJ1-6; unclear D gene. Trimming removed 2 bases at V and 10 bases at J, with 9 bases between. In germline, CDR1 is MNHEY, CDR2 SMNVEV (reference sequence). The CDR3 runs to 13 residues. CDR3 coding DNA: TGTGCCAGCAGTTTAGGGCAGTCATCACCCCTCCACTTT. It codes for CASSLGQSSPLHF.

The chain uses TRBV6-4 and TRBJ2-5, with D perhaps matching TRBD1 (5 bases). CDR1 is MRHNA, CDR2 SNTAGT, per germline. Trimming took 6 bases from V and 1 from J, leaving 21 bases between them. The CDR3 consists of 17 residues. Written as DNA, the CDR3 is TGTGCCAGCAGGAACAAGGGTAACAGGAAGGCCCAAGAGACCCAGTACTTC. It is translated as CASRNKGNRKAQETQYF.

The chain recombines TRBV6-1 with TRBJ2-7, with D uncertain. The V end was cut by 1 base, the J end by 3 bases, with 7 bases between. Germline V CDR1 and CDR2: MNHNS, SASEGT. This CDR3 contains 13 residues. CDR3 DNA: TGTGCCAGCAGTGAAGATGACCACTACGAGCAGTACGTC. It encodes CASSEDDHYEQYV.

The chain has TRBV4-2 and TRBJ1-1; D is perhaps TRBD1 (6 bases). The CDR3 extends over 13 amino acids. Deletions cut 4 bases from V and 6 bases from J, with 12 bases between. Germline loops: CDR1 LGHNA, CDR2 YNFKEQ. CDR3 bases: TGTGCCAGCAGCCGGACAGCGGGGCCTGAAGCTTTCTTT. Translating it yields CASSRTAGPEAFF.

The V gene is TRBV7-6, the J gene TRBJ1-4; D is undetermined. Germline V gives CDR1 SGHVS, CDR2 FNYEAQ. This CDR3 spans 15 amino acids. Trimming took off 6 bases at V and 6 bases at J, with 17 bases between the two ends. The CDR3 loop reads CASRSPQDGDEKLFF. The CDR3, as DNA: TGTGCCAGCAGGTCTCCCCAGGACGGGGATGAAAAACTGTTTTTT.

The chain has TRBV29-1 and TRBJ1-4, with D maybe TRBD1 (5 bases). The CDR3 consists of 13 residues. Germline values: CDR1 SQVTM, CDR2 ANQGSEA. V lost 7 bases and J lost 2, with 11 bases in between. For the CDR3, the DNA is TGCAGCGGTGGGGGGACGACTAATGAAAAACTGTTTTTT. Its protein product is CSGGGTTNEKLFF.